This T cell receptor beta chain was sequenced for a study of T cell repertoires in cytomegalovirus infection. The overall study: Signatures in public TCR beta sequences pointed to both CMV infection and matching HLA type. General observations from the study: Frequencies of public TCR beta families were cumulated, and this identified carriers of CMV plus the relevant HLA. Clonotype analysis showed dominance of the ex vivo response by HLA-C-restricted CMV-specific TCR beta clonotypes.

In regard to this clonotype: Antigen: not known. The junction does not match germline at one end; this may be a read error.

TCRdb itself ran the reads through MiXCR, one entry per CDR3 protein. Among around 260,000 distinct CDR3 sequences listed, roughly 25% were seen once. Germline V lookup: CDR1 LNHDA, CDR2 SQIVND (reference sequence). The CDR3 runs 16 residues. This receptor was identified in a human donor in good health (CMV status not recorded). Some clones in this sample may be carry-over from other donors' samples. Sequenced: PBMCs. This chain joins TRBV19 and TRBJ1-4; 9 nucleotides match TRBD1. In DNA, the CDR3 is TGTGCCAGTAGTACCCCCGGGACAGGGTGGAATGAAAGACTGTTTTTT. It specifies CASSTPGTGWNERLFF.